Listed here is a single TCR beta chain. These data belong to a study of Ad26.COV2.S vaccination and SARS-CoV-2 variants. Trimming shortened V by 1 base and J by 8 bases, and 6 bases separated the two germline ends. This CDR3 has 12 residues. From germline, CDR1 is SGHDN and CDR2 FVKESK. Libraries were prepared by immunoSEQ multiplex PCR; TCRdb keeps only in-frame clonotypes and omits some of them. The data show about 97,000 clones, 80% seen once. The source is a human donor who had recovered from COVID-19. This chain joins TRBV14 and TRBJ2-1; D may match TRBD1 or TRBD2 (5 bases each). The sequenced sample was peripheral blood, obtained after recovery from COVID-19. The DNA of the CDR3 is TGTGCCAGCAGCCAAGGGGACCATGAGCAGTTCTTC. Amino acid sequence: CASSQGDHEQFF.